Below are 26 T cell receptor beta chains sequenced from a single sample in a study of brain T cells in children with intractable seizures (dated by TCRdb to 2020 to 2023). The time point label, as the study defines it: blood from clinic visit 5 months post-surgery; TSC patient then seizure free. Libraries were constructed by the immunoSEQ multiplex PCR assay. The source is immuneACCESS, and TCRdb retained only in-frame sequences with V and J called. Part of the clones is not carried over; for the studies checked, unresolved V genes explain less than half of this, and the remainder is unexplained. Within this sample are hundreds of thousands of clones, with over 90% of them counted one time only. Under 7% of the sample is taken by the ten largest. Specimen: peripheral blood, collected roughly 5 months after surgery. All receptors derive from a boy less than two years old with tuberous sclerosis and intractable seizures.

The chain uses TRBV13 and TRBJ2-1; unclear D gene. This CDR3 comprises 13 residues. CDR1 is PRHDT and CDR2 is FYEKMQ in the germline V gene (reference sequence). The germline V and J ends were trimmed by 3 bases and 5 bases, with 8 bases remaining between them. Here the CDR3 DNA reads TGTGCCAGCAGCTTCGGTAGGAACAATGAGCAGTTCTTC. As protein: CASSFGRNNEQFF.

The chain uses TRBV5-1 and TRBJ2-3; D unclear. From germline, CDR1 is SGHRS and CDR2 YFSETQ. The CDR3 totals 16 residues. Trimming left V 2 bases short and J 4 bases short, with 17 bases between. The CDR3 DNA reads as TGCGCCAGCAGCTTTCGGGCAGTTACTGGCTCAGATACGCAGTATTTT. It yields the protein CASSFRAVTGSDTQYF.

The rearrangement uses TRBV6-1 and TRBJ2-5, with TRBD1 as a possible D gene (5 bases). Germline V lookup: CDR1 MNHNS, CDR2 SASEGT. The ends were cut back, 2 bases at V and 5 bases at J, with 12 bases in the middle. This CDR3 has 14 amino acids. The CDR3, as DNA: TGTGCCAGCAGTGAACAGGGCCTTCGGGAGACCCAGTACTTC. This gives the protein CASSEQGLRETQYF.

This sequence joins TRBV4-1 and TRBJ2-4; a weak D match, TRBD1 (6 bases). This CDR3 contains 16 residues. V gave up 2 bases and J gave up 4 bases, with 15 bases separating them. CDR1 MGHRA and CDR2 YSYEKL come from the germline V gene. The CDR3 sequence is CASSQIPDRSKNIQYF. The CDR3 coding sequence is TGCGCCAGCAGCCAAATCCCCGACAGGTCGAAAAACATTCAGTACTTC.

The chain carries TRBV10-3 and TRBJ2-1, with 9 bases that match TRBD2. The germline V gene encodes CDR1 ENHRY and CDR2 SYGVKD. CDR3 length: 15 residues. V was clipped by 2 bases and J by 4 bases; unmatched bases: 3. The CDR3 nucleotides read TGTGCCATCAGTGAGGGAACTAGCGGGTACAATGAGCAGTTCTTC. Translated, it gives CAISEGTSGYNEQFF.

CDR3 DNA: TGTGCCAGTAGCCCGGACAGGGTTTACAATGAGCAGTTCTTC. Protein: CASSPDRVYNEQFF. The J gene is TRBJ2-1, the V gene TRBV19; TRBD1 aligns across 8 bases. Trimming at V came to 6 bases and at J to 4 bases, leaving 5 bases not matched to a gene. Per the germline V gene, CDR1 is LNHDA and CDR2 is SQIVND (reference sequence). The CDR3 is 14 residues long.

The rearrangement uses TRBV5-4 and TRBJ2-3; D is unclear. Trimming took 4 bases from V and 0 from J, leaving 15 bases between them. The germline V gene has CDR1 SGHNT and CDR2 YYREEE (reference sequence). The CDR3 contains 16 residues. The CDR3 here is CASSQDLEISTDTQYF. The CDR3 DNA sequence: TGTGCCAGCAGCCAAGACCTAGAAATTAGCACAGATACGCAGTATTTT. Combining the CDR3 with reference TRBV5-4 and TRBJ2-3 gives the whole variable domain ETGVTQSPTHLIKTRGQQVTLRCSSQSGHNTVSWYQQALGQGPQFIFQYYREEENGRGNFPPRFSGLQFPNYSSELNVNALELDDSALYLCASSQDLEISTDTQYFGPGTRLTVL.

CDR3 DNA sequence: TGTGCCAGCAGTTACTCATTTTCCGGGAGTCAGCCCCAGCATTTT. Encoded protein: CASSYSFSGSQPQHF. The chain combines TRBV6-5 with TRBJ1-5; D is undetermined. Germline CDR1 is MNHEY and CDR2 is SVGAGI. The CDR3 is 15 residues long. V was clipped by 0 bases and J by 6 bases, with 12 bases between them.

The V and J genes are TRBV29-1 and TRBJ1-1; D is uncertain. Trimming shortened V by 0 bases and J by 5 bases, and 10 bases separated the two germline ends. CDR1 and CDR2 (germline): SQVTM, ANQGSEA. This CDR3 has 13 amino acids. The CDR3 nucleotides are TGCAGCGTTGAAGATCGGTCAGTGACTGAAGCTTTCTTT. Residues: CSVEDRSVTEAFF.

This chain uses TRBV27 with TRBJ2-7, with 9 bases matching TRBD1. The V gene end was trimmed by 3 bases and the J gene end by 1 base; junction bases not matched to a gene: 1. The germline CDR1 and CDR2 sequences are MNHEY and SMNVEV (reference sequence). The CDR3 is 14 residues long. The CDR3 loop is CASSLGTGSYEQYF. Written as DNA, the CDR3 is TGTGCCAGCAGTTTGGGGACAGGGTCCTACGAGCAGTACTTC.

The V gene is TRBV6-4, the J gene TRBJ1-5; D is perhaps TRBD1 (5 bases). The germline CDR1 and CDR2 sequences are MRHNA and SNTAGT. The CDR3 length is 14 residues. V was shortened by 3 bases and J by 2 bases, with 8 bases between the two germline ends. As DNA, the CDR3 is TGTGCCAGCAGTGAGGGGGGTGGCAATCAGCCCCAGCATTTT. Its translation: CASSEGGGNQPQHF.

The chain recombines TRBV7-9 with TRBJ2-2, with D possibly TRBD1 on 5 matching bases. This CDR3 has 16 amino acids. CDR1 and CDR2 (germline): SEHNR, FQNEAQ (reference sequence). V was pared by 7 bases and J by 4 bases, with 19 bases between. The CDR3 protein is CASTPRLPGRTGELFF. In DNA, the CDR3 is TGTGCCAGCACCCCCCGGCTTCCAGGGCGCACCGGGGAGCTGTTTTTT.

The chain couples TRBV5-1 to TRBJ1-1; TRBD1 aligns across 10 bases. From germline, CDR1 is SGHRS and CDR2 YFSETQ. J was trimmed by 1 base and V by 0 bases; bases with no gene match: 6. The length of the CDR3 is 17 residues. CDR3 residues: CASSLDDRGRRNTEAFF. For the CDR3, the DNA is TGCGCCAGCAGCTTGGATGACAGGGGGCGCAGGAACACTGAAGCTTTCTTT. The entire variable domain, with the rest obtained from reference TRBV5-1 and TRBJ1-1, is as follows: KAGVTQTPRYLIKTRGQQVTLSCSPISGHRSVSWYQQTPGQGLQFLFEYFSETQRNKGNFPGRFSGRQFSNSRSEMNVSTLELGDSALYLCASSLDDRGRRNTEAFFGQGTRLTVV.

The chain recombines TRBV5-4 with TRBJ2-7, with D maybe TRBD1 (7 bases). In germline, CDR1 is SGHNT, CDR2 YYREEE (reference sequence). The CDR3 contains 15 residues. Trimming stripped 4 bases from V and 5 bases from J, with 19 bases between. This CDR3 reads CASSRQGGLLNEQYF. The CDR3 DNA follows: TGTGCCAGCAGCCGACAGGGAGGCCTTCTGAACGAGCAGTACTTC.

This chain uses TRBV6-2 or TRBV6-3 with TRBJ2-7, with unresolved D. V was clipped by 0 bases and J by 2 bases, with 5 bases between them. Germline CDR1 and CDR2: MNHEY and SVGEGT. CDR3 length equals 13 residues. In DNA form, the CDR3 reads TGTGCCAGCAGTTACTCGTTTACCTACGAGCAGTACTTC. This codes for CASSYSFTYEQYF.

The chain uses TRBV5-5 and TRBJ1-1, with D uncertain. V was clipped by 5 bases and J by 12 bases, with 20 bases between them. Germline CDR1 SGHKS, CDR2 YYEKEE (reference sequence). The CDR3 consists of 13 residues. For the CDR3, the DNA is TGTGCCAGCAGTTTCAGGACTCAAGGGAATACTTTCTTT. It encodes CASSFRTQGNTFF. Filled out from reference TRBV5-5 and TRBJ1-1, the complete variable domain reads DAGVTQSPTHLIKTRGQQVTLRCSPISGHKSVSWYQQVLGQGPQFIFQYYEKEERGRGNFPDRFSARQFPNYSSELNVNALLLGDSALYLCASSFRTQGNTFFGQGTRLTVV.

The chain recombines TRBV6-5 with TRBJ2-2; 8 bases are shared with TRBD1. The CDR3 contains 15 residues. The V gene end was trimmed by 7 bases and the J gene end by 6 bases; junction bases not matched to a gene: 10. From germline, CDR1 is MNHEY and CDR2 SVGAGI. The CDR3 loop is CASTTTGGISGELFF. The CDR3 DNA sequence: TGTGCCAGCACTACAACAGGGGGAATTTCCGGGGAGCTGTTTTTT.

The V gene is TRBV5-1, the J gene TRBJ2-3, with D unresolved. The CDR3 spans 13 residues. CDR1 and CDR2 (germline): SGHRS, YFSETQ. The V gene lost 0 bases and the J gene lost 2 bases, with 4 bases spanning the gap. This CDR3 reads CASSLVPTDTQYF. DNA of the CDR3: TGCGCCAGCAGCTTGGTCCCCACAGATACGCAGTATTTT. Based on the CDR3 plus reference TRBV5-1 and TRBJ2-3, the full variable domain is KAGVTQTPRYLIKTRGQQVTLSCSPISGHRSVSWYQQTPGQGLQFLFEYFSETQRNKGNFPGRFSGRQFSNSRSEMNVSTLELGDSALYLCASSLVPTDTQYFGPGTRLTVL.

The chain uses TRBV29-1 and TRBJ2-5; no definite D call. The CDR3 consists of 11 residues. The V end lost 3 bases, the J end lost 1 base, and 3 bases lay between the germline ends. Germline CDR1 is SQVTM and CDR2 is ANQGSEA. In DNA form, the CDR3 reads TGCAGCGTTGACAGCCAAGAGACCCAGTACTTC. This codes for CSVDSQETQYF.

This chain joins TRBV7-8 and TRBJ1-2; unclear D gene. The germline CDR1 and CDR2 sequences are SGHVS and FQNEAQ. CDR3 length: 16 amino acids. V was pared by 6 bases and J by 4 bases, with 21 bases between. CDR3 region: CASSPPPDLAPYGYTF. DNA for the CDR3: TGTGCCAGCAGTCCTCCCCCGGACCTGGCTCCCTATGGCTACACCTTC.

The chain's CDR3 is CASSEADRSYGYTF. The CDR3 DNA reads as TGTGCCAGCAGTGAAGCCGACAGGAGTTATGGCTACACCTTC. The chain recombines TRBV2 with TRBJ1-2; D possibly corresponds to TRBD1 (6 bases). The germline CDR1 and CDR2 sequences are SNHLY and FYNNEI. The V gene lost 0 bases and the J gene lost 5 bases, with 10 bases spanning the gap. The length of the CDR3 is 14 residues. The full variable domain, its missing parts supplied by reference TRBV2 and TRBJ1-2, is EPEVTQTPSHQVTQMGQEVILRCVPISNHLYFYWYRQILGQKVEFLVSFYNNEISEKSEIFDDQFSVERPDGSNFTLKIRSTKLEDSAMYFCASSEADRSYGYTFGSGTRLTVV.

The J gene is TRBJ2-2, the V gene TRBV7-8; D not certain. This CDR3 is built from 16 residues. The ends were cut back, 1 base at V and 0 bases at J, with 9 bases in the middle. Germline V lookup: CDR1 SGHVS, CDR2 FQNEAQ. CDR3 in DNA: TGTGCCAGCAGCTTAGTCGAGGCCGCGAACACCGGGGAGCTGTTTTTT. It is translated as CASSLVEAANTGELFF.

V usage is TRBV2 and J usage is TRBJ1-2; D is unresolved. Germline V CDR1 and CDR2: SNHLY, FYNNEI. V gave up 5 bases and J gave up 8 bases, with 9 bases separating them. The CDR3 is 11 amino acids. For the CDR3, the DNA is TGTGCCAGCAGTTCGGCTTTGGGCTACACCTTC. This sequence encodes CASSSALGYTF. The variable domain in full, completed from reference TRBV2 and TRBJ1-2, reads EPEVTQTPSHQVTQMGQEVILRCVPISNHLYFYWYRQILGQKVEFLVSFYNNEISEKSEIFDDQFSVERPDGSNFTLKIRSTKLEDSAMYFCASSSALGYTFGSGTRLTVV.

This sequence joins TRBV23-1 and TRBJ1-1; D is possibly TRBD1 (5 bases). TRBV23-1 is an open reading frame whose function is uncertain. This CDR3 has 16 amino acids. The V end lost 7 bases, the J end lost 1 base, and 19 bases lay between the germline ends. The CDR3 is CASISPGGSGNTEAFF. CDR3 DNA sequence: TGCGCCAGCATCTCCCCCGGGGGATCTGGGAACACTGAAGCTTTCTTT.

The chain has TRBV15 and TRBJ2-7, with D maybe TRBD1 (5 bases). Trimming removed 3 bases at V and 4 bases at J, with 10 bases between. The CDR3 extends over 13 amino acids. From germline, CDR1 is LNHNV and CDR2 YYDKDF (reference sequence). The CDR3 is CATSRDTSYEQYF. The DNA of the CDR3 is TGTGCCACCAGCAGGGACACCTCTTACGAGCAGTACTTC.

The chain couples TRBV27 to TRBJ1-2; maybe TRBD1 (5 bases). V lost 5 bases and J lost 8, with 18 bases in between. Looked up from germline, CDR1 is MNHEY and CDR2 is SMNVEV (reference sequence). The CDR3 sequence is 14 residues long. The CDR3 nucleotides read TGTGCCAGCAGTCCCCACCAAGGGACTGGCGGCTACACCTTC. It encodes CASSPHQGTGGYTF.